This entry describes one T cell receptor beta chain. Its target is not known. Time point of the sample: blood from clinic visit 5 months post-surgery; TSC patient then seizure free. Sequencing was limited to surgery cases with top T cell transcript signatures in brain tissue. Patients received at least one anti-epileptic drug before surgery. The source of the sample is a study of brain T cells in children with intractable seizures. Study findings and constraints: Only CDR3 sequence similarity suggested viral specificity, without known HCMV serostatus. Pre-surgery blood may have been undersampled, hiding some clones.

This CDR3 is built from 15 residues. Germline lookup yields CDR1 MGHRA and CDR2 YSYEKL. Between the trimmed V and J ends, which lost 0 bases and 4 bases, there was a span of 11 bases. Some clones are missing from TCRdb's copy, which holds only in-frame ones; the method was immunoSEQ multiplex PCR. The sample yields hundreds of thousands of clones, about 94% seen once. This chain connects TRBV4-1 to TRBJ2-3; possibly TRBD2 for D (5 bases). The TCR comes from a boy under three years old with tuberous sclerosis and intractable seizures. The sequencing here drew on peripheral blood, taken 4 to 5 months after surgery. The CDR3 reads CASSQDLLGADTQYF. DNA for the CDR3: TGCGCCAGCAGCCAAGATCTGTTGGGAGCAGATACGCAGTATTTT.